The 20 T cell receptor beta chains reported below all come from one sample, sequenced in a study of CD8 T cells in Susac syndrome. cDNA came from approximately 0.5 to 1 ug RNA primed by random hexamers. Using its own MiXCR run on the immunoSEQ multiplex PCR reads, TCRdb lists one record per CDR3 protein. The table has more than 80,000 distinct CDR3 sequences, roughly 95% seen once. Sequenced material: CD8+ T cells from PBMCs. The source of these receptors is a human donor with Susac syndrome.

The chain has TRBV20-1 and TRBJ2-7, with unresolved D. V was shortened by 4 bases and J by 5 bases, with 21 bases between the two germline ends. The germline CDR1 and CDR2 sequences are DFQATT and SNEGSKA (reference sequence). CDR3 size: 15 residues. The CDR3 sequence: CSAKSLVASTHEQYF. The DNA of the CDR3 is TGCAGTGCTAAATCACTTGTAGCAAGCACCCACGAGCAGTACTTC.

The chain combines TRBV5-1 with TRBJ2-5; possibly TRBD2 for D (5 bases). The V gene's germline CDR1 is SGHRS and CDR2 YFSETQ. Trimming removed 4 bases at V and 7 bases at J, with 14 bases between. CDR3 length: 13 amino acids. This CDR3 reads CASSPLGGGTQYF. In DNA form, the CDR3 reads TGCGCCAGCAGCCCACTAGGTGGCGGGACCCAGTACTTC.

This clonotype showed up just once. The V call is TRBV15, the J call TRBJ1-1; TRBD1 might be the D (6 bases). Trimming pared 5 bases from V and 2 bases from J, leaving 12 bases between. The germline gives CDR1 LNHNV, CDR2 YYDKDF (reference sequence). This CDR3 is built from 14 residues. CDR3 bases: TGTGCCACCAGCGTACAGGGAGCTAACACTGAAGCTTTCTTT. Translated: CATSVQGANTEAFF.

The CDR3 here is CASSITPVQGADGELFF. For the CDR3, the DNA is TGTGCCAGTAGTATAACCCCCGTACAGGGGGCTGACGGGGAGCTGTTTTTT. The chain carries TRBV19 and TRBJ2-2; 9 bases are a match to TRBD1. V lost 2 bases and J lost 7; bases outside the gene matches: 11. Germline V CDR1 and CDR2: LNHDA, SQIVND (reference sequence). The CDR3 runs 17 residues.

V gene TRBV12-3 or TRBV12-4 combines with J gene TRBJ2-7; D not certain. This CDR3 is built from 12 residues. Trimming shortened V by 2 bases and J by 7 bases, and 9 bases separated the two germline ends. The CDR3 loop reads CASSLHGWEQYF. The CDR3 DNA follows: TGTGCCAGCAGTTTACATGGGTGGGAGCAGTACTTC.

This chain joins TRBV20-1 and TRBJ1-6; TRBD1 is a possible D gene (5 bases). Trimming removed 0 bases from V and 0 bases from J, with 12 bases in between. The CDR3 is made up of 17 amino acids. Germline V gene lookup returns CDR1 DFQATT and CDR2 SNEGSKA (reference sequence). In DNA, the CDR3 is TGCAGTGCTAGAGATCAGACAGCAAGCTCCTATAATTCACCCCTCCACTTT. Its protein product is CSARDQTASSYNSPLHF.

This clonotype was picked up one time. The J gene is TRBJ2-2, the V gene TRBV20-1; D not resolved. Trimming pared 0 bases from V and 0 bases from J, leaving 8 bases between. Germline V CDR1 and CDR2: DFQATT, SNEGSKA (reference sequence). The CDR3 covers 15 residues. This chain's CDR3 is CSARDRAANTGELFF. CDR3 coding DNA: TGCAGTGCTAGAGATAGGGCCGCGAACACCGGGGAGCTGTTTTTT.

The V and J genes are TRBV29-1 and TRBJ1-2; 7 nucleotides agree with TRBD1. The V gene end was trimmed by 2 bases and the J gene end by 2 bases; junction bases not matched to a gene: 8. CDR1 SQVTM and CDR2 ANQGSEA come from the germline V gene. CDR3 length equals 15 residues. The DNA of the CDR3 is TGCAGCGTTGAAATAGGGGGCGCTCCGAACTATGGCTACACCTTC. Translation: CSVEIGGAPNYGYTF.

CDR3 DNA sequence: TGTGCCAGCAGCCTAAGGAATGGACGTTCCTCTGGGGCCAACGTCCTGACTTTC. It encodes CASSLRNGRSSGANVLTF. This chain uses TRBV9 with TRBJ2-6; D gene ambiguous. V lost 4 bases to trimming and J lost 0 bases, with 17 bases between them. The CDR3 has 18 residues. Germline-derived CDR1 and CDR2 are SGDLS and YYNGEE.

This clonotype was seen only once. The chain joins TRBV20-1 to TRBJ1-1; D is uncertain. Trimming took off 4 bases at V and 0 bases at J, with 9 bases between the two ends. Germline V lookup: CDR1 DFQATT, CDR2 SNEGSKA (reference sequence). This CDR3 has 13 residues. The DNA for the CDR3 is TGCAGTGCTACAGACGGGATGAACACTGAAGCTTTCTTT. It specifies CSATDGMNTEAFF.

The chain combines TRBV6-5 with TRBJ2-3, with 9 bases lining up with TRBD1. The CDR3 runs to 15 residues. V gave up 0 bases and J gave up 4 bases; unmatched junction bases: 2. Germline loops: CDR1 MNHEY, CDR2 SVGAGI. CDR3 DNA sequence: TGTGCCAGCAGTTACTCCGGGACAGGGTCAGATACGCAGTATTTT. Translation gives CASSYSGTGSDTQYF.

The V gene is TRBV9, the J gene TRBJ1-6; D unresolved. This CDR3 comprises 15 residues. Germline CDR1 is SGDLS and CDR2 is YYNGEE. Trimming took 0 bases from V and 7 from J, leaving 11 bases between them. The CDR3 sequence is CASSVEQFRNSPLHF. The CDR3 region has the DNA TGTGCCAGCAGCGTAGAACAGTTTCGGAATTCACCCCTCCACTTT.

The CDR3 is CASSPLGQVHGYTF. In nucleotides, the CDR3 is TGTGCCAGCAGTCCACTGGGACAGGTTCATGGCTACACCTTC. V is TRBV27 and J is TRBJ1-2; 8 positions agree with TRBD1. Germline loops: CDR1 MNHEY, CDR2 SMNVEV (reference sequence). V shed 5 bases, J shed 6 bases, and the junction held 8 bases outside the gene matches. The CDR3 is 14 amino acids.

This chain uses TRBV19 with TRBJ2-7; TRBD1 matches at 7 bases. The V segment lost 3 bases and the J segment 5 bases; nucleotides outside the gene matches: 7. Germline values: CDR1 LNHDA, CDR2 SQIVND (reference sequence). The CDR3 consists of 14 residues. CDR3 loop: CASSITGEGNEQYF. CDR3 nucleotides: TGTGCCAGTAGTATCACAGGGGAAGGCAACGAGCAGTACTTC.

This clonotype appeared once. This chain links TRBV9 with TRBJ1-5; 9 nucleotides align to TRBD1. Unmatched junction bases numbered 11, after V lost 4 bases and J lost 6 bases. This CDR3 has 16 amino acids. Germline V gene lookup returns CDR1 SGDLS and CDR2 YYNGEE. CDR3 region: CASSPGTGRGGQPQHF. CDR3 nucleotide sequence: TGTGCCAGCAGCCCCGGGACAGGGAGAGGAGGTCAGCCCCAGCATTTT.

The chain uses TRBV4-1 and TRBJ2-7, with 8 positions matching TRBD1. This CDR3 has 15 amino acids. Germline CDR1 and CDR2: MGHRA and YSYEKL. The V segment lost 0 bases and the J segment 6 bases; nucleotides outside the gene matches: 7. The CDR3: CASSQDKQGVGEQYF. The CDR3 bases are TGCGCCAGCAGCCAAGATAAACAGGGGGTGGGCGAGCAGTACTTC.

The rearrangement uses TRBV14 and TRBJ2-5, with a possible D match to TRBD1 (6 bases). V was trimmed by 5 bases and J by 4 bases, leaving 14 bases between them. The CDR3 runs 14 residues. Germline V gene lookup returns CDR1 SGHDN and CDR2 FVKESK. The CDR3 is CASSSQGTGETQYF. CDR3 DNA sequence: TGTGCCAGCAGCTCTCAGGGGACCGGAGAGACCCAGTACTTC.

CDR3 nucleotide sequence: TGCAGCGTTGAAGGGGGCCAGGGCCTGAGCTATGGCTACACCTTC. Protein product: CSVEGGQGLSYGYTF. The chain has TRBV29-1 and TRBJ1-2, with D possibly TRBD1 on 5 matching bases. V was pared by 1 base and J by 4 bases, with 16 bases between. CDR3 length: 15 residues. Per germline, CDR1 SQVTM and CDR2 ANQGSEA.

The V and J genes are TRBV9 and TRBJ2-2; no clear D. Germline CDR1 and CDR2: SGDLS and YYNGEE. The CDR3 length is 16 residues. Trimming removed 0 bases at V and 4 bases at J, with 13 bases between. The CDR3 DNA sequence: TGTGCCAGCAGCGTAGCGGTCGAGCCCTCCACCGGGGAGCTGTTTTTT. Amino acids: CASSVAVEPSTGELFF.

This chain connects TRBV4-2 to TRBJ2-2; D is unresolved. The CDR3 covers 16 residues. Germline CDR1 LGHNA, CDR2 YNFKEQ. V was shortened by 0 bases and J by 3 bases, with 11 bases between the two germline ends. CDR3 nucleotide sequence: TGTGCCAGCAGCCAAGATGTGTGGGAACACACCGGGGAGCTGTTTTTT. Residues: CASSQDVWEHTGELFF.